What follows is one T cell receptor beta chain and its context. Its antigen remains unknown. The final CDR3 position lacks the conserved phenylalanine or tryptophan, pointing to a likely read error. CDR1 ENHRY and CDR2 SYGVKD come from the germline V gene. V dropped 0 bases and J dropped 9 bases, with 9 bases sitting between them. CDR3 length equals 13 residues. The sample comes from a study of T-cell reconstitution after alpha-beta-depleted transplantation in children. The study, taken as a whole, reports: Two months or so post-transplant, alpha-beta T cells reportedly derived from several hundred expanded graft clones. It was surviving recipient T cells and thymic progenitors that gave some patients high TCRbeta diversity at day 60. T-cell counts and diversity were attributed mostly to newly produced T cells one year after transplant.

Preparing the TCRbeta library involved the use of unique molecular identifiers. In TCRdb, the PCR reads were re-called with MiXCR into one record per CDR3 protein. The sample gives fewer than 400,000 distinct CDR3 sequences, about a quarter of which show up once; approximately 11% is in the top ten. This chain uses TRBV10-3 with TRBJ2-1; D is uncertain. This clonotype originated in a male patient aged 10 to 17 who had a stem cell transplant for acute lymphoblastic leukemia, so the T cells may come from the graft donor. Sequences were derived from PBMCs, mostly from graft donor cells, sampled 180 days after TCRalphabeta/CD19-depleted stem cell transplant. CDR3 residues: CAISESPTREQFI. The CDR3 DNA sequence: TGTGCCATCAGTGAGTCCCCAACGCGTGAGCAGTTCATC.